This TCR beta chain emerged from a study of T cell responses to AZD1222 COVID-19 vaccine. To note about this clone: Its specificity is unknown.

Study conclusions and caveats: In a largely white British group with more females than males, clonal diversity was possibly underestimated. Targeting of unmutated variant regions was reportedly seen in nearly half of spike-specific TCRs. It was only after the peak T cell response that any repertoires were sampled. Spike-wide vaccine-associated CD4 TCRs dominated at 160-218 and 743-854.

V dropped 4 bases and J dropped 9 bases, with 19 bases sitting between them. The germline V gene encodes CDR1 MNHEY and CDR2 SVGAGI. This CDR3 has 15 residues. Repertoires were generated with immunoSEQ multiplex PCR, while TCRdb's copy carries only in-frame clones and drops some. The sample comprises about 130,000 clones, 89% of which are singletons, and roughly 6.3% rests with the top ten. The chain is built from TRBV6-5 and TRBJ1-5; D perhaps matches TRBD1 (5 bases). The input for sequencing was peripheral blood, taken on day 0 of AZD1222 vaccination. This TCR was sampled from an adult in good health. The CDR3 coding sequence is TGTGCCAGCAGTTCAGAGACCCGGGGCATTCGGCCCCAGCATTTT. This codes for CASSSETRGIRPQHF.